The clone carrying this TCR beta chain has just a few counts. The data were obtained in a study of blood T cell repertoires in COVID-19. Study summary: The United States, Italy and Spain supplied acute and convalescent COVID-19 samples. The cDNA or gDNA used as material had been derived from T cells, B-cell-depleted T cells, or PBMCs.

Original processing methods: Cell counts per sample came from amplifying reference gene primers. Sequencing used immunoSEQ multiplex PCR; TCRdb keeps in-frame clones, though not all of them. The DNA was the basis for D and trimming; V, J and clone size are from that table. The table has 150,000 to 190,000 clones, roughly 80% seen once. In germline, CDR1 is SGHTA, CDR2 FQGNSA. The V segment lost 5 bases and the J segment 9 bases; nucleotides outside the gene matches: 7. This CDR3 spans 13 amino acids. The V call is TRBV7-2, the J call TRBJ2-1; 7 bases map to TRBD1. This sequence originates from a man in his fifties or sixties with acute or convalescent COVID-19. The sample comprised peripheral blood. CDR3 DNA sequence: TGTGCCAGCAGCACCCGACAGGGTACTGAGCAGTTCTTC. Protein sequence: CASSTRQGTEQFF.